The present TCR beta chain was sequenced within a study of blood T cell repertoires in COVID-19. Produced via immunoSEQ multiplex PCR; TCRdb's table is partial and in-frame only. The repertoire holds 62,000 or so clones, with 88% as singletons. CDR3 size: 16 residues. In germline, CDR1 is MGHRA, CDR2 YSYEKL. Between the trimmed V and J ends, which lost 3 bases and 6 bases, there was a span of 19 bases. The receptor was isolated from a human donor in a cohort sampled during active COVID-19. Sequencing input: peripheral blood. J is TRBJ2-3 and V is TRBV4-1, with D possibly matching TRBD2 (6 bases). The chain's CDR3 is CASSQVVRRGGDTQYF. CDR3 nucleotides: TGCGCCAGCAGCCAGGTGGTGCGGCGGGGCGGCGATACGCAGTATTTT.